The sequence of this T cell receptor (beta chain) was determined in a study of CD8+ T cells in alopecia areata. Study-wide results and caveats: Relative to mice, TCR sharing across patients was less clear, a difference possibly HLA-related.

Extracted RNA was reverse transcribed, and the resulting cDNA served as sequencing template. TCRdb's table, derived via immunoSEQ multiplex PCR, lists solely in-frame clones and lacks some. The profile shows some 180,000 clones, roughly 63% of them singletons. Note on this clone: Its antigen is still unknown.

CD4+ and CD8+ T cells were sorted from PBMCs stained for CD3, CD4 and CD8. This CDR3 contains 13 residues. V was shortened by 5 bases and J by 2 bases, with 10 bases between the two germline ends. Germline loops: CDR1 SQVTM, CDR2 ANQGSEA. V is TRBV29-1 and J is TRBJ1-5, with no clear D. Specimen: CD4+ T cells sorted from blood, collected at week 0. This receptor was obtained from a human donor with alopecia areata. DNA of the CDR3: TGCAGCGTTAAGGGAGAGGGCAATCAGCCCCAGCATTTT. The encoded protein is CSVKGEGNQPQHF.